These 2 T cell receptor beta chains came from one sample sequenced in a study of regulatory T cells in long-lasting Graves disease. Investigators prepared the TCR beta libraries by applying iRepertoire HTBI primers and Arm-PCR of CDR3 regions. TCRdb reprocessed the multiplex PCR reads with MiXCR, giving one entry per CDR3 protein. The sample shows under 300,000 distinct CDR3 sequences, about 19% of them seen only once. The sample's time point: newly diagnosed GD, antithyroid drugs for less than 3 months. From PBMCs, RNA was extracted and then used to make the TCR library. Sequenced material: peripheral blood mononuclear cells (PBMCs), taken at new diagnosis, from a patient treated with antithyroid drugs. The receptor set was obtained from a female donor with Graves disease.

This clonotype was counted ten times or more. At one end, the junction sequence differs from germline, possibly due to a read error. The chain combines TRBV6-1 with TRBJ2-3, with a possible D match to TRBD1 (7 bases). The CDR3 loop spans 15 amino acids. The germline CDR1 and CDR2 sequences are MNHNS and SASEGT. The CDR3 loop reads CASSDYRGGRDTQYF. CDR3 nucleotide sequence: TGCGCCAGCAGTGACTACAGGGGAGGTAGGGATACGCAGTATTTT.

Regarding this clonotype: This sequence is one base from a far larger clone and is likely a read error. The rearrangement uses TRBV11-2 and TRBJ2-7; D is unresolved. The DNA end is a closer match to TRBJ2-1, so the J assignment may be wrong. The CDR3 is 12 residues long. The germline gives CDR1 SGHAT, CDR2 FQNNGV. This CDR3 is CASSEGYSEQFF. CDR3 nucleotide sequence: TGTGCCAGCAGCGAAGGGTACAGTGAGCAGTTCTTC.